Each of the 11 T cell receptor beta chains below was sequenced from the same sample in a study of STAT5B mutations in CD4+ large granular lymphocyte leukemia. Assay: immunoSEQ multiplex PCR; the TCRdb copy retains only in-frame clones and omits some. The profile shows 30,000 or so clones, around four fifths of them singletons. Sequenced: CD4+ T cells from blood buffy coats. These receptor sequences come from a human donor in good health.

This chain links TRBV28 with TRBJ1-4, with 10 bases fitting TRBD1. Germline CDR1 reads MDHEN; CDR2 reads SYDVKM. The trim removed 1 base at V and 8 bases at J, leaving 4 bases unmatched. CDR3 length: 15 residues. CDR3 region: CASSLLGTGEEKLFF. The CDR3 DNA follows: TGTGCCAGCAGTTTATTGGGGACAGGGGAGGAAAAACTGTTTTTT.

V usage is TRBV7-9 and J usage is TRBJ2-7; no reliable D call. The CDR3 covers 12 residues. Germline V CDR1 and CDR2: SEHNR, FQNEAQ (reference sequence). The V and J ends lost 5 bases and 3 bases respectively, with 8 bases between them. Here the CDR3 DNA reads TGTGCCAGCAGCCAGGATCACTACGAGCAGTACTTC. Translation: CASSQDHYEQYF.

The chain employs TRBV2 and TRBJ2-7, with 7 bases fitting TRBD2. The CDR3 has 14 amino acids. Germline V gives CDR1 SNHLY, CDR2 FYNNEI. Trimming cost V 4 bases and J 5 bases; bases outside gene matches: 8. For the CDR3, the DNA is TGTGCCAGCAGTGTGGTAGCGGGTCGCAACGAGCAGTACTTC. Protein: CASSVVAGRNEQYF.

The genes are TRBV7-6 and TRBJ2-1, with D hard to call. CDR3 size: 13 residues. Trimming pared 5 bases from V and 10 bases from J, leaving 15 bases between. Per the germline V gene, CDR1 is SGHVS and CDR2 is FNYEAQ. The CDR3 loop reads CASSGLGSREQFF. CDR3 sequence (DNA): TGTGCCAGCAGCGGCCTGGGTAGTCGAGAGCAGTTCTTC. Variable domain in full (rest from reference TRBV7-6 and TRBJ2-1): GAGVSQSPRYKVTKRGQDVALRCDPISGHVSLYWYRQALGQGPEFLTYFNYEAQQDKSGLPNDRFSAERPEGSISTLTIQRTEQRDSAMYRCASSGLGSREQFFGPGTRLTVL.

This clone was seen once. The chain recombines TRBV7-8 with TRBJ1-6, with 10 bases aligning to TRBD1. The CDR3 has 15 amino acids. The V segment lost 3 bases and the J segment 7 bases; nucleotides outside the gene matches: 3. The V gene's germline CDR1 is SGHVS and CDR2 FQNEAQ. CDR3 nucleotide sequence: TGTGCCAGCAGCTTCGGGACAGGGGAGAATTCACCCCTCCACTTT. Translated: CASSFGTGENSPLHF.

The chain carries TRBV5-1 and TRBJ2-4; 13 bases align to TRBD2. The germline CDR1 and CDR2 sequences are SGHRS and YFSETQ. The length of the CDR3 is 15 residues. Losses at the gene ends were 0 bases for V and 8 bases for J; bases not matched to a gene: 2. CDR3 amino acids: CASSLAGLAGDIQYF. In nucleotides, the CDR3 is TGCGCCAGCAGCTTGGCCGGACTAGCGGGAGACATTCAGTACTTC.

The CDR3 spells CATSRGTGHEQYF. CDR3 bases: TGTGCCACCAGCAGAGGGACAGGCCACGAGCAGTACTTC. The rearrangement uses TRBV15 and TRBJ2-7, with TRBD1 matching 7 bases. Looked up from germline, CDR1 is LNHNV and CDR2 is YYDKDF (reference sequence). CDR3 length equals 13 residues. V was pared by 1 base and J by 5 bases, with 2 bases of the junction left unmatched.

CDR3 sequence (DNA): TGCAGCTTCCGAAGCGGACAGGGGGCAGATACGCAGTATTTT. As protein: CSFRSGQGADTQYF. The rearrangement joins TRBV29-1 to TRBJ2-3, with 10 positions matching TRBD1. The length of the CDR3 is 14 residues. V was clipped by 8 bases and J by 4 bases; unmatched bases: 9. CDR1 and CDR2 from the germline V gene are SQVTM and ANQGSEA.

The chain links TRBV10-1 to TRBJ2-5; possibly TRBD1 for D (6 bases). The J call may be in error: the DNA end matches TRBJ2-7 better. The CDR3 extends over 14 amino acids. Germline lookup yields CDR1 WNHNN and CDR2 SYGVQD (reference sequence). The CDR3 DNA follows: TGCGCCAGCGGACCACAGGGTAGCTCCTACGAGCAGTACTTC. This encodes CASGPQGSSYEQYF.

This clone occurred once. The chain couples TRBV11-2 to TRBJ2-7; D is ambiguous. With 3 bases removed from V and 0 bases from J, the gap between germline ends came to 6 bases. CDR3 length equals 13 residues. Germline lookup yields CDR1 SGHAT and CDR2 FQNNGV. The DNA of the CDR3 is TGTGCCAGCAGCTTGGACCTCTCCTACGAGCAGTACTTC. It specifies CASSLDLSYEQYF. Supplemented by reference TRBV11-2 and TRBJ2-7, the full variable domain reads EAGVAQSPRYKIIEKRQSVAFWCNPISGHATLYWYQQILGQGPKLLIQFQNNGVVDDSQLPKDRFSAERLKGVDSTLKIQPAKLEDSAVYLCASSLDLSYEQYFGPGTRLTVT.

The V gene is TRBV7-9, the J gene TRBJ2-7, with TRBD1 identical over 7 bases. Germline-derived CDR1 and CDR2 are SEHNR and FQNEAQ (reference sequence). The CDR3 sequence is 17 residues long. Unmatched junction bases numbered 16, after V lost 7 bases and J lost 1 base. The CDR3 region has the DNA TGTGCCAGCACCGAAGGGGGACAGCTCGACACTTCCTACGAGCAGTACTTC. As protein: CASTEGGQLDTSYEQYF.